These T cell receptor beta chains were read from a single sample in a study of OX40 agonist ivuxolimab in advanced cancers. The method was immunoSEQ multiplex PCR; TCRdb's version includes in-frame clones alone and lacks a portion of them. The table has 30,000 to 35,000 clones, roughly 85% seen once. The sample was CD4+ or CD8+ T cells sorted from blood, taken in a trial of the OX40 agonist ivuxolimab. Receptor source: an adult with an advanced solid tumor such as melanoma, head and neck, liver or kidney cancer. Each CDR3 is given with its conserved first and last residue. Fields, in order: clone size, J gene, V gene, D gene, CDR3 DNA, CDR3 protein. The D gene is left open where the match is weak. Size is stated for part of the rows, as once, few or many counts, or as a class when the clone is expanded.

. | TRBJ2-5 | TRBV5-4 | TRBD1 | TGTGCCAGCAGCTTGGGGGACAGGGGGCTTCGAGAGACCCAGTACTTC | CASSLGDRGLRETQYF
. | TRBJ2-7 | TRBV5-4 | TRBD2 | TGTGCCAGCAGCCCGCGGGGGGGAGGTAACGAGCAGTACTTC | CASSPRGGGNEQYF
. | TRBJ2-5 | TRBV7-9 | . | TGTGCCAGCAGCTTAGCTCCCCTACAGACCCAAGAGACCCAGTACTTC | CASSLAPLQTQETQYF
. | TRBJ2-2 | TRBV6-4 | . | TGTGCCAGCAGTGACGGGATTGGGCCCGGGGAGCTGTTTTTT | CASSDGIGPGELFF
. | TRBJ2-1 | TRBV19 | TRBD2 | TGTGCCAGTAGTATAACCAGCGGGGACCTCTCCTACAATGAGCAGTTCTTC | CASSITSGDLSYNEQFF
few | TRBJ1-1 | TRBV27 | . | TGTGCCAGCACCACAGGGATGGCAAACACTGAAGCTTTCTTT | CASTTGMANTEAFF
. | TRBJ1-6 | TRBV25-1 | TRBD1 | TGTGCCAGCAGTATACAGGGGGCAAATTCACCCCTCCACTTT | CASSIQGANSPLHF
. | TRBJ1-2 | TRBV6-1 | TRBD1 | TGTGCCAGCAGTGATACAGGGGGCAATGGCTACACCTTC | CASSDTGGNGYTF
. | TRBJ1-2 | TRBV29-1 | TRBD1 | TGCAGCGTACTCGGGCAGGGGGTTAGGGGCTACACCTTC | CSVLGQGVRGYTF
. | TRBJ2-1 | TRBV5-6 | . | TGTGCCAGCAGCTTGGTTGGTGGCAATGAGCAGTTCTTC | CASSLVGGNEQFF
few | TRBJ2-2 | TRBV10-1 | TRBD2 | TGCGCCAGCAGTGAGAGTATGCGGGAGCGGGGCACCGGGGAGCTGTTTTTT | CASSESMRERGTGELFF
. | TRBJ1-1 | TRBV11-2 | . | TGTGCCAGCAGCTTAGATCAGGAAGGGGTTTTGAGAAACACTGAAGCTTTCTTT | CASSLDQEGVLRNTEAFF
. | TRBJ2-6 | TRBV9 | . | TGTGCCAGCAGCCCCACACAGTTCTTTTCTGGGGCCAACGTCCTGACTTTC | CASSPTQFFSGANVLTF
. | TRBJ2-5 | TRBV9 | . | TGTGCCAGCAGCGTAGAGGGGGAGCCCCTCCAAGAGACCCAGTACTTC | CASSVEGEPLQETQYF
once | TRBJ1-5 | TRBV4-1 | TRBD1 | TGCGCCAGCAGCCGCGACAGGGGAAGCAATCAGCCCCAGCATTTT | CASSRDRGSNQPQHF
. | TRBJ2-1 | TRBV16 | TRBD1 | TGTGCCAGCAGCCAAACGACAGGGGGCCTGCTGTACAATGAGCAGTTCTTC | CASSQTTGGLLYNEQFF
. | TRBJ2-2 | TRBV9 | TRBD1 | TGTGCCAGCAGCCCAGGACAGGGGGTCACCGGGGAGCTGTTTTTT | CASSPGQGVTGELFF
. | TRBJ1-2 | TRBV6-1 | . | TGTGCCAGCAGTGAATGGGGCCCCGTCTCGGACAACTATGGCTACACCTTC | CASSEWGPVSDNYGYTF
once | TRBJ1-2 | TRBV7-9 | . | TGTGCCAGCAGTACCGCTGGGTATGGCTACACCTTC | CASSTAGYGYTF
. | TRBJ2-2 | TRBV6-5 | . | TGTGCCAGCAGTTCACCCGGGACTTCAAACACCGGGGAGCTGTTTTTT | CASSSPGTSNTGELFF
. | TRBJ1-4 | TRBV29-1 | TRBD1 | TGCAGCGTACTGACAGGGGCTAATGAAAAACTGTTTTTT | CSVLTGANEKLFF
. | TRBJ1-4 | TRBV28 | . | TGTGCCAGCAGAATAAGAGCCGCAACTAATGAAAAACTGTTTTTT | CASRIRAATNEKLFF
. | TRBJ1-3 | TRBV11-3 | . | TGTGCCAGCAGCTTAGAACGGGGTCAGAACCATCTAGCTTTT | CASSLERGQNHLAF
. | TRBJ1-5 | TRBV15 | . | TGTGCCACCAGCAGGTGGACCCAGCATTTT | CATSRWTQHF
few | TRBJ1-4 | TRBV28 | . | TGTGCCAGCAGTTTAATTTTTCAAGGACAATGGGGGGAAAAACTGTTTTTT | CASSLIFQGQWGEKLFF
. | TRBJ2-5 | TRBV27 | TRBD2 | TGTGCCAGCAGCCCTCTAGCGGGGGCGAGGGAGACCCAGTACTTC | CASSPLAGARETQYF
. | TRBJ1-2 | TRBV4-1 | TRBD1 | TGCGCCAGCAGCCCGGCAGGGACAGAGCATAACTATGGCTACACCTTC | CASSPAGTEHNYGYTF
. | TRBJ2-2 | TRBV9 | TRBD2 | TGTGCCAGCAGCCTCGGAGGGGTGGGGAGGGTGAACACCGGGGAGCTGTTTTTT | CASSLGGVGRVNTGELFF
few | TRBJ1-2 | TRBV21-1 | . | TGTGCCAGCAGCTCCAACGGGGGGGATAACTATGGCTACACCTTC | CASSSNGGDNYGYTF